The next 18 T cell receptor beta chains were all read from a single sample in a study of CD8 T cells in Susac syndrome. Roughly 0.45 to 1 ug RNA was reverse transcribed with random hexamers. TCRdb called the immunoSEQ multiplex PCR reads again in MiXCR, with one record for every CDR3 protein. Of around 180,000 distinct CDR3 sequences listed, 95% are singletons. Input material: CD8+ T cells from PBMCs. These receptors were collected from a human donor with multiple sclerosis.

This chain uses TRBV7-3 with TRBJ2-2, with a possible D match to TRBD2 (5 bases). Trimming left V 5 bases short and J 4 bases short, with 14 bases between. The germline gives CDR1 SGHTA, CDR2 FQGTGA. This CDR3 is 15 amino acids long. CDR3 sequence (DNA): TGTGCCAGCAGCGCGGACCCACGGGGCACCGGGGAGCTGTTTTTT. Amino acids: CASSADPRGTGELFF. Full variable domain (remainder filled in from reference TRBV7-3 and TRBJ2-2): GAGVSQTPSNKVTEKGKYVELRCDPISGHTALYWYRQSLGQGPEFLIYFQGTGAADDSGLPNDRFFAVRPEGSVSTLKIQRTERGDSAVYLCASSADPRGTGELFFGEGSRLTVL.

Here the CDR3 DNA reads TGTGCCAGCAGTTTAGTTAGCGGGACCAACAATGAGCAGTTCTTC. Translated: CASSLVSGTNNEQFF. The J gene is TRBJ2-1, the V gene TRBV28, with 8 bases identical to TRBD2. CDR3 length: 15 residues. Per the germline V gene, CDR1 is MDHEN and CDR2 is SYDVKM. V was pared by 2 bases and J by 5 bases, with 5 bases of the junction left unmatched.

CDR3 in amino acids: CASSFISGRGNNEQFF. For the CDR3, the DNA is TGTGCCAGCAGTTTTATAAGCGGGAGGGGAAACAATGAGCAGTTCTTC. V and J are TRBV27 and TRBJ2-1; 10 nucleotides line up with TRBD2. V lost 3 bases to trimming and J lost 5 bases; unmatched junction nucleotides: 7. CDR3 size: 16 residues. CDR1 is MNHEY and CDR2 is SMNVEV in the germline V gene (reference sequence).

This clonotype was observed once. J is TRBJ2-1 and V is TRBV6-6, with 7 bases identical to TRBD2. The germline CDR1 and CDR2 sequences are MNHNY and SVGAGI (reference sequence). V shed 2 bases, J shed 5 bases, and the junction held 3 bases outside the gene matches. The CDR3 totals 14 residues. DNA for the CDR3: TGTGCCAGCAGTTACGGGGACTACCACAATGAGCAGTTCTTC. Encoded protein: CASSYGDYHNEQFF.

The count of this clonotype is one. The chain joins TRBV6-5 to TRBJ1-1; TRBD1 might be the D (6 bases). The CDR3 length is 14 residues. V lost 4 bases and J 0 bases, leaving 9 bases between the germline ends. Germline V CDR1 and CDR2: MNHEY, SVGAGI. The CDR3 loop reads CASSWDNMNTEAFF. The CDR3 DNA reads as TGTGCCAGCAGTTGGGACAACATGAACACTGAAGCTTTCTTT.

This chain uses TRBV7-9 with TRBJ2-3; D remains ambiguous. CDR3 length: 13 amino acids. Trimming removed 5 bases at V and 2 bases at J, with 8 bases between. CDR1 SEHNR and CDR2 FQNEAQ come from the germline V gene (reference sequence). The CDR3 coding sequence is TGTGCCAGCAGCGCATCAAACACAGATACGCAGTATTTT. Translated: CASSASNTDTQYF.

The chain employs TRBV7-9 and TRBJ2-7; 10 nucleotides agree with TRBD2. The CDR3 has 16 amino acids. Germline values: CDR1 SEHNR, CDR2 FQNEAQ (reference sequence). V lost 4 bases, J lost 5 bases, and 11 bases stayed unmatched. Here the CDR3 reads CASSYLGSGRSHEQYF. The DNA of the CDR3 is TGTGCCAGCAGCTATTTGGGTAGCGGGAGGTCCCACGAGCAGTACTTC.

The V call is TRBV2, the J call TRBJ2-5; D remains unclear. Germline loops: CDR1 SNHLY, CDR2 FYNNEI. V was clipped by 11 bases and J by 5 bases, with 15 bases between them. This CDR3 is built from 12 residues. The CDR3 loop reads CAAIPGRETQYF. The CDR3, as DNA: TGTGCCGCCATCCCCGGGCGGGAGACCCAGTACTTC.

This CDR3 is CASSSTRPETQGYTF. The CDR3 nucleotides are TGTGCCAGCAGTTCGACAAGGCCCGAGACTCAGGGCTACACCTTC. V and J are TRBV27 and TRBJ1-2; D not certain. CDR1 is MNHEY and CDR2 is SMNVEV in the germline V gene (reference sequence). This CDR3 contains 15 residues. Trimming removed 4 bases at V and 8 bases at J, with 20 bases between.

The chain combines TRBV29-1 with TRBJ2-1; 11 nucleotides align to TRBD2. This CDR3 is built from 14 residues. Trimming took 6 bases from V and 5 from J; bases not matched to a gene: 6. Germline CDR1 is SQVTM and CDR2 is ANQGSEA. This CDR3 reads CSVLGTSGHNEQFF. CDR3 bases: TGCAGCGTCCTCGGGACTAGCGGTCACAATGAGCAGTTCTTC.

The rearrangement uses TRBV3-1 and TRBJ2-3; D is possibly TRBD2 (5 bases). Germline-derived CDR1 and CDR2 are LGHDT and YNNKEL (reference sequence). The CDR3 is 15 residues long. Trimming left V 7 bases short and J 6 bases short, with 20 bases between. The CDR3 region has the DNA TGTGCCAGCAAACCGACTATCCCAGGCTGGGATACGCAGTATTTT. It is translated as CASKPTIPGWDTQYF.

The chain carries TRBV25-1 and TRBJ2-7, with unresolved D. CDR1 MGHDK and CDR2 SYGVNS come from the germline V gene. Between the trimmed V and J ends, which lost 3 bases and 5 bases, there was a span of 2 bases. The CDR3 has 10 residues. The CDR3 is CASSDNEQYF. The CDR3, as DNA: TGTGCCAGCAGTGATAACGAGCAGTACTTC.

This clonotype was recorded once. V is TRBV20-1 and J is TRBJ1-1; TRBD1 might be the D (5 bases). CDR1 is DFQATT and CDR2 is SNEGSKA in the germline V gene (reference sequence). The CDR3 has 13 residues. The V end was cut by 3 bases, the J end by 7 bases, with 15 bases between. The CDR3 region is CSASVGRGIEAFF. CDR3 coding DNA: TGCAGTGCTAGTGTGGGGCGAGGTATTGAAGCTTTCTTT.

The rearrangement links TRBV7-9 to TRBJ2-2, with D unclear. Trimming removed 4 bases from V and 4 bases from J, with 4 bases in between. Germline CDR1 SEHNR, CDR2 FQNEAQ (reference sequence). The CDR3 loop spans 12 amino acids. The CDR3 protein is CASSYATGELFF. The CDR3 DNA follows: TGTGCCAGCAGCTATGCCACCGGGGAGCTGTTTTTT.

V and J are TRBV21-1 and TRBJ2-1; TRBD2 is the table's D call and was not checked against the DNA. TRBV21-1 is a pseudogene locus. CDR3 size: 11 residues. CDR3 residues: CASSRLGLRFF. The CDR3 DNA is TGTGCCAGCAGTCGCTTGGGCCTTCGGTTCTTC.

V is TRBV27 and J is TRBJ2-5; D perhaps matches TRBD2 (6 bases). The CDR3 covers 14 residues. The germline V and J ends were trimmed by 0 bases and 3 bases, with 8 bases remaining between them. CDR1 is MNHEY and CDR2 is SMNVEV in the germline V gene (reference sequence). CDR3 sequence: CASSLSSGEETQYF. CDR3 bases: TGTGCCAGCAGTTTATCTAGCGGAGAAGAGACCCAGTACTTC.

V and J are TRBV29-1 and TRBJ2-1; TRBD2 aligns across 10 bases. Germline V CDR1 and CDR2: SQVTM, ANQGSEA. CDR3 length: 17 amino acids. The V gene end was trimmed by 4 bases and the J gene end by 3 bases; junction bases not matched to a gene: 12. The CDR3 protein is CSVAGGIAGGNYNEQFF. The CDR3 DNA follows: TGCAGCGTTGCTGGGGGAATAGCGGGGGGCAACTACAATGAGCAGTTCTTC.

The rearrangement joins TRBV27 to TRBJ2-7; 9 bases agree with TRBD1. This CDR3 contains 15 residues. V trimming: 6 bases; J trimming: 3 bases; junction bases outside the gene matches: 9. Germline-derived CDR1 and CDR2 are MNHEY and SMNVEV (reference sequence). In DNA, the CDR3 is TGTGCCAGCAGCTCAGACGGGACAGGGAACTACGAGCAGTACTTC. Protein: CASSSDGTGNYEQYF.